The 26 T cell receptor beta chains listed next were all sequenced from one sample in a study of response to subunit inactivated influenza vaccine. MiXCR, applied by TCRdb to the RT-PCR reads, yields one record per CDR3 protein. This sample has about 190,000 distinct CDR3 sequences, with about 15% found just once. This material consisted of CD8+ T cells sorted from PBMCs, taken roughly 5 days after vaccination. These receptors all stem from a man aged 45-65 years who received an inactivated influenza vaccine.

This chain connects TRBV28 to TRBJ1-6; D call uncertain. V was clipped by 5 bases and J by 5 bases, with 4 bases between them. The CDR3 has 12 residues. CDR1 is MDHEN and CDR2 is SYDVKM in the germline V gene. CDR3 loop: CASSIDNSPLHF. DNA of the CDR3: TGTGCCAGCAGTATCGATAATTCACCCCTCCACTTT.

This clonotype was detected only a few times. The chain couples TRBV7-9 to TRBJ1-6; D unresolved. The CDR3 is made up of 14 amino acids. Trimming shortened V by 5 bases and J by 9 bases, and 14 bases separated the two germline ends. Germline lookup yields CDR1 SEHNR and CDR2 FQNEAQ (reference sequence). The CDR3 bases are TGTGCCAGCAGCGACGATTGGGAGGTTTCACCCCTCCACTTT. It yields the protein CASSDDWEVSPLHF.

This clonotype was counted a few times. V is TRBV11-2 and J is TRBJ2-7; tentatively, D is TRBD2 (5 bases). The CDR3 is made up of 13 amino acids. With 1 base removed from V and 6 bases from J, the gap between germline ends came to 10 bases. The germline V gene encodes CDR1 SGHAT and CDR2 FQNNGV. In DNA form, the CDR3 reads TGTGCCAGCAGCTTAGCGACCGCGGGCGAGCAGTACTTC. Amino acids: CASSLATAGEQYF.

The chain employs TRBV3-1 and TRBJ2-1, with D possibly matching TRBD2 (6 bases). The germline CDR1 and CDR2 sequences are LGHDT and YNNKEL (reference sequence). The CDR3 is 19 amino acids. V lost 2 bases, J lost 5 bases, and 25 bases lay in between. The CDR3, as DNA: TGTGCCAGCAGCCAAACCCACGGCCAGCCGGAGGGGCGGGACAATGAGCAGTTCTTC. It is translated as CASSQTHGQPEGRDNEQFF.

This rearrangement joins TRBV4-3 to TRBJ1-5; tentative D call: TRBD1 (5 bases). Germline V gene sequence: CDR1 LGHNA, CDR2 YSLEER. Trimming stripped 1 base from V and 1 base from J, with 8 bases between. This CDR3 has 15 residues. DNA of the CDR3: TGCGCCAGCAGCCAAGTGGAGGGGAGCAATCAGCCCCAGCATTTT. This encodes CASSQVEGSNQPQHF.

The CDR3 protein is CASSLWDGTDTQYF. In nucleotides, the CDR3 is TGTGCCAGCAGCCTATGGGACGGCACAGATACGCAGTATTTT. The chain employs TRBV9 and TRBJ2-3; perhaps D is TRBD1 or TRBD2 (5 bases each). The germline CDR1 and CDR2 sequences are SGDLS and YYNGEE. The V and J ends lost 4 bases and 1 base respectively, with 10 bases between them. This CDR3 is built from 14 residues.

This clonotype was found a few times. The V and J genes are TRBV4-3 and TRBJ2-4; no definite D call. The CDR3 contains 12 residues. Germline values: CDR1 LGHNA, CDR2 YSLEER. V was shortened by 4 bases and J by 1 base, with 2 bases between the two germline ends. CDR3 in DNA: TGCGCCAGCAGCCTTGCCAAAAACATTCAGTACTTC. Encoded protein: CASSLAKNIQYF.

This clonotype was counted many times. The CDR3 bases are TGCAGTGCTAGAACTAGCGGGCTAAGCACAGATACGCAGTATTTT. It encodes CSARTSGLSTDTQYF. The rearrangement joins TRBV20-1 to TRBJ2-3; 9 bases are a match to TRBD2. Trimming cost V 2 bases and J 0 bases; bases outside gene matches: 3. CDR3 size: 15 residues. Germline assignment: CDR1 DFQATT and CDR2 SNEGSKA (reference sequence).

The chain combines TRBV4-2 with TRBJ2-7; 11 bases are shared with TRBD2. J lost 5 bases, V lost 0 bases, and 6 bases had no gene match. The CDR3 runs 16 residues. CDR1 is LGHNA and CDR2 is YNFKEQ in the germline V gene. The CDR3 DNA sequence: TGTGCCAGCAGCCAAGATATAACTAGCGGGAGAAACGAGCAGTACTTC. Translated, it gives CASSQDITSGRNEQYF.

The chain couples TRBV20-1 to TRBJ2-3; possibly TRBD1 for D (6 bases). Trimming cost V 4 bases and J 0 bases, with 14 bases left between them. Germline CDR1 is DFQATT and CDR2 is SNEGSKA (reference sequence). The CDR3 totals 15 residues. The chain's CDR3 is CSATSGTSSTDTQYF. Here the CDR3 DNA reads TGCAGTGCTACATCCGGGACATCTAGCACAGATACGCAGTATTTT.

V is TRBV9 and J is TRBJ1-2; D is uncertain. This CDR3 is 14 amino acids long. In germline, CDR1 is SGDLS, CDR2 YYNGEE. Deletions cut 3 bases from V and 7 bases from J, with 16 bases between. CDR3 nucleotides: TGTGCCAGCAGCGGAGCGGGCTCGGCAGGTGGCTACACCTTC. Its protein product is CASSGAGSAGGYTF.

V is TRBV28 and J is TRBJ2-5; D unclear. The CDR3 is 13 amino acids. The V end was cut by 3 bases, the J end by 3 bases, with 8 bases between. From germline, CDR1 is MDHEN and CDR2 SYDVKM. The CDR3 here is CASSFGSEETQYF. The DNA of the CDR3 is TGTGCCAGCAGTTTCGGATCTGAAGAGACCCAGTACTTC.

This clonotype came up many times. V is TRBV28 and J is TRBJ2-5; 7 bases line up with TRBD1. The CDR3 totals 14 residues. The V gene's germline CDR1 is MDHEN and CDR2 SYDVKM. With 5 bases clipped from V and 3 bases from J, the junction kept 6 bases outside the gene matches. In DNA form, the CDR3 reads TGTGCCAGCAGTCCGGACAGGTTGGAAGAGACCCAGTACTTC. This encodes CASSPDRLEETQYF.

V gene TRBV7-9 combines with J gene TRBJ2-1, with 7 bases aligning to TRBD1. Germline CDR1 SEHNR, CDR2 FQNEAQ (reference sequence). The CDR3 consists of 15 residues. J was trimmed by 3 bases and V by 2 bases; bases with no gene match: 4. The CDR3 here is CASSLTDRVYNEQFF. The DNA for the CDR3 is TGTGCCAGCAGCTTAACAGACAGGGTCTACAATGAGCAGTTCTTC.

V usage is TRBV20-1 and J usage is TRBJ2-7, with D perhaps matching TRBD2 (6 bases). Germline V gene data show CDR1 as DFQATT and CDR2 as SNEGSKA (reference sequence). V was clipped by 2 bases and J by 2 bases, with 10 bases between them. The length of the CDR3 is 13 residues. The CDR3 DNA is TGCAGTGCTAGATGGGGAGGCCCCTACGAGCAGTACTTC. As protein: CSARWGGPYEQYF.

This clonotype occurred many times. V is TRBV5-1 and J is TRBJ1-5; D ambiguous. V lost 1 base, J lost 2 bases, and 7 bases lay in between. The germline CDR1 and CDR2 sequences are SGHRS and YFSETQ. The length of the CDR3 is 14 residues. Here the CDR3 DNA reads TGCGCCAGCAGCTTGTACAGTGGCAATCAGCCCCAGCATTTT. It is translated as CASSLYSGNQPQHF.

This chain links TRBV20-1 with TRBJ2-2; unclear D gene. This CDR3 comprises 11 residues. V lost 4 bases, J lost 7 bases, and 7 bases lay in between. Germline lookup yields CDR1 DFQATT and CDR2 SNEGSKA (reference sequence). CDR3 bases: TGCAGTGCTACCCCTGGCGGGGAGCTGTTTTTT. Translating gives CSATPGGELFF.

The rearrangement links TRBV12-3 or TRBV12-4 to TRBJ2-1, with D hard to call. The germline V and J ends were trimmed by 2 bases and 5 bases, with 7 bases remaining between them. This CDR3 contains 13 residues. The CDR3 region is CASSLRLDNEQFF. The CDR3 bases are TGTGCCAGCAGTTTAAGACTTGACAATGAGCAGTTCTTC.

The sample holds one count of this clonotype. A much more abundant neighbour one base away suggests this may be a read error. V usage is TRBV12-3 or TRBV12-4 and J usage is TRBJ2-5, with 9 bases matching TRBD2. The CDR3 extends over 16 amino acids. V dropped 3 bases and J dropped 5; count of bases not matched to a gene: 10. In DNA, the CDR3 is TGTGCCAGCAGTTTGCAAGGACTAGCGAGGTTGGAGACCCAGTACTTC. Protein product: CASSLQGLARLETQYF.

A few counts support this clonotype. CDR3 loop: CASSLAYINTGSYGYTF. CDR3 sequence (DNA): TGTGCCAGCAGCTTAGCCTACATTAACACAGGGAGCTATGGCTACACCTTC. The rearrangement uses TRBV7-2 and TRBJ1-2; possible D gene TRBD1, 6 bases. Deletions cut 0 bases from V and 4 bases from J, with 18 bases between. The CDR3 is made up of 17 amino acids. The germline V gene has CDR1 SGHTA and CDR2 FQGNSA.

This clonotype was seen more than once but under ten times. The chain carries TRBV4-1 and TRBJ2-5, with D possibly being TRBD2 (6 bases). CDR1 is MGHRA and CDR2 is YSYEKL in the germline V gene. Between the trimmed V and J ends, which lost 0 bases and 10 bases, there was a span of 24 bases. CDR3 length: 17 amino acids. CDR3 sequence reads: CASSQDPAGLGRRDQYF. The CDR3 region has the DNA TGCGCCAGCAGCCAAGACCCGGCCGGACTGGGACGGAGGGACCAGTACTTC.

This chain links TRBV24-1 with TRBJ2-2; TRBD1 aligns across 11 bases. This CDR3 is 18 amino acids long. J gave up 0 bases and V 0 bases, and 2 bases lay outside the gene matches. Germline V gives CDR1 KGHDR, CDR2 SFDVKD. CDR3 in amino acids: CATSDLRGQGANTGELFF. The CDR3 region has the DNA TGTGCCACCAGTGATTTGCGGGGACAGGGGGCGAACACCGGGGAGCTGTTTTTT.

In its sample, this clonotype was seen many times. The gene calls are TRBV4-2 and TRBJ2-1; 10 nucleotides line up with TRBD2. CDR1 and CDR2 from the germline V gene are LGHNA and YNFKEQ. The J segment lost 5 bases and the V segment lost 1 base, leaving 14 bases of the junction unmatched. This CDR3 comprises 19 residues. In nucleotides, the CDR3 is TGTGCCAGCAGCCAAGTGTCTTCGGCTAGCGGGAGTTTTAACAATGAGCAGTTCTTC. Translation: CASSQVSSASGSFNNEQFF.

This clonotype was seen only a few times. The chain is built from TRBV2 and TRBJ2-2; 8 nucleotides match TRBD2. The CDR3 extends over 15 amino acids. V dropped 4 bases and J dropped 5; count of bases not matched to a gene: 6. Germline V gene lookup returns CDR1 SNHLY and CDR2 FYNNEI. For the CDR3, the DNA is TGTGCCAGCAGTGCTGGGACTAGTTCTACCGGGGAGCTGTTTTTT. Its protein product is CASSAGTSSTGELFF.

This clonotype has at least ten counts. V usage is TRBV28 and J usage is TRBJ2-7, with D maybe TRBD1 (6 bases). This CDR3 has 14 residues. Germline V CDR1 and CDR2: MDHEN, SYDVKM. The V gene lost 2 bases and the J gene lost 3 bases, with 11 bases spanning the gap. CDR3 in amino acids: CASSLGQSYYEQYF. CDR3 nucleotide sequence: TGTGCCAGCAGTTTAGGACAGAGCTACTACGAGCAGTACTTC.

This clonotype has a handful of counts. The CDR3 loop is CASSHHTTAVNYGYTF. CDR3 bases: TGTGCCAGCAGCCATCACACCACGGCGGTGAACTATGGCTACACCTTC. The chain is built from TRBV9 and TRBJ1-2; no reliable D call. V lost 4 bases and J 2 bases, leaving 18 bases between the germline ends. The CDR3 spans 16 residues. Germline assignment: CDR1 SGDLS and CDR2 YYNGEE.